This T cell receptor beta chain was captured by sequencing in a study of technical replicates of blood from several donors. The CDR3 is made up of 14 amino acids. V lost 0 bases, J lost 6 bases, and 2 bases stayed unmatched. Germline CDR1 is SGDLS and CDR2 is YYNGEE. Profiling relied on immunoSEQ multiplex PCR, and the TCRdb table lists in-frame clones only, not all of them. This sample has about 60,000 clones, with over 75% found just once. This clonotype was sampled from a human donor in good health. Some clones in this sample may be carry-over from other donors' samples. The chain combines TRBV9 with TRBJ2-7; 11 nucleotides align to TRBD2. Specimen: PBMCs. Here the CDR3 reads CASSVDSGRVEQYF. CDR3 bases: TGTGCCAGCAGCGTAGATAGCGGGAGGGTCGAGCAGTACTTC. Variable domain in full (rest from reference TRBV9 and TRBJ2-7): DSGVTQTPKHLITATGQRVTLRCSPRSGDLSVYWYQQSLDQGLQFLIQYYNGEERAKGNILERFSAQQFPDLHSELNLSSLELGDSALYFCASSVDSGRVEQYFGPGTRLTVT.